This TCR beta chain derives from a study of shared clonotypes between healthy human individuals. Findings and limits, study-wide: Researchers sampled only blood; tissue repertoires likely differ.

About this clone itself: The antigen remains unidentified.

Trimming removed 4 bases from V and 4 bases from J, with 17 bases in between. Germline values: CDR1 GTSNPN, CDR2 SVGIG (reference sequence). This CDR3 is 14 amino acids long. Only in-frame clones appear in the TCRdb table, and some are missing; sequencing was by immunoSEQ multiplex PCR. The repertoire holds some 2.3 million clones, with 85% to 95% as singletons. Sequenced sample: naive CD4+ T cells from PBMCs. Subset here: CD45RA+ positively selected. V usage is TRBV30 and J usage is TRBJ2-7, with D tentatively TRBD2 (5 bases). The TCR sequence derives from a man aged 18-30 years in good health. Some clones in this sample may be carry-over from other donors' samples. CDR3 nucleotide sequence: TGTGCCTGGAAGGACTCCCCCGGGCCTTACGAGCAGTACTTC. Encoded protein: CAWKDSPGPYEQYF.